This passage covers 2 T cell receptor beta chains from one sample sequenced in a study of cytotoxic CD8 clonotypes in ibrutinib-treated CLL. This table comes from immunoSEQ multiplex PCR, and its TCRdb copy is limited to in-frame clones, with some not included. Altogether approximately 74,000 clones are present, about 84% being singletons, with the ten largest covering 7.5% to 9.5%. The source was PBMCs, collected at disease progression, from a patient treated with ibrutinib. All receptors come from a human donor with chronic lymphocytic leukemia.

This chain connects TRBV19 to TRBJ1-2; D is undetermined. This CDR3 is 13 amino acids long. Germline V CDR1 and CDR2: LNHDA, SQIVND (reference sequence). V dropped 3 bases and J dropped 4 bases, with 9 bases sitting between them. The CDR3 DNA is TGTGCCAGTAGTATTAGGCCAGGCTATGGCTACACCTTC. It codes for CASSIRPGYGYTF. The full variable domain, its missing parts supplied by reference TRBV19 and TRBJ1-2, is DGGITQSPKYLFRKEGQNVTLSCEQNLNHDAMYWYRQDPGQGLRLIYYSQIVNDFQKGDIAEGYSVSREKKESFPLTVTSAQKNPTAFYLCASSIRPGYGYTFGSGTRLTVV.

The chain combines TRBV7-8 with TRBJ2-1; TRBD2 matches at 7 bases. From germline, CDR1 is SGHVS and CDR2 FQNEAQ. J lost 1 base, V lost 1 base, and 4 bases had no gene match. This CDR3 spans 16 amino acids. This CDR3 is CASSLDEGGSYNEQFF. The CDR3 bases are TGTGCCAGCAGCTTAGATGAGGGAGGGTCCTACAATGAGCAGTTCTTC.